The sequence of this T cell receptor (beta chain) was determined in a study of glioma-infiltrating T cells (dated by TCRdb to 2016 to 2017). In the study overall: Glioma tissue, non-neoplastic brain tissue and matched peripheral blood mononuclear cells were used as sources from which TCR alpha- and beta-chain repertoires were sequenced. Each tissue-infiltrating repertoire was compared with the same patient's peripheral blood repertoire to measure divergence between tissue and blood T-cell populations. Three low-grade glioma patients, under ten primary glioblastoma patients and three non-glioma patients contributing non-neoplastic brain tissue were included in the paired cohort.

TCR alpha and beta CDR3 regions were amplified with the iRepertoire nested amplicon-rescue multiplex PCR (arm-PCR) platform from RNA. For one-step reverse transcription and amplification, 100-400 ng of tissue mRNA or PBMC total RNA was used as input. Following bead purification, Illumina adapters were added by a secondary multiplex PCR, and the libraries were gel-purified between 200 and 400 bp. Demultiplexing relied on internal 6-nucleotide barcodes carried by the libraries. Sequencing of libraries was performed on an Illumina MiSeq with 2x220 or 2x250 nucleotide paired-end reads. On the authors' methods: FLASH 1.2.11 was used to merge paired reads, and BWA-MEM then aligned the reads to the GRCh37 human genome before TRA and TRB reads were extracted. V and J assignment used an IMGT-derived reference of cassette sequences and CDR3 motifs that included pseudogenes. Three-frame translation of reads was performed, and productive CDR3s were defined as those with a C...FGXG motif and no stop codons. Unique combinations of V-J cassette pair and CDR3 amino acid sequence were defined as clonotypes. Reads were filtered by Hamming distance, with the threshold set by the sequence error rate of each sample in mapped regions. The public reads were reprocessed in TCRdb via fastp at Q25 and MiXCR, keeping in-frame beta chains. Merged by CDR3 protein, the rows form single entries marked with the most common genes and DNA. TCRdb assigned the V and J calls; the authors' analysis was not used. This sample is represented by 100,000 to 150,000 distinct CDR3 sequences; around 25% of them were singletons. The ten most abundant clones make up around a quarter of the sample.

Study-wide findings and limitations: VJ-independent divergence between tissue and blood was lower than expected in non-neoplastic patients but higher than expected in all gliomas, particularly low-grade gliomas. Very few CDR3 sequences were found to be shared between tissue and blood, and this scarcity was attributed to high CDR3 diversity and limited sampling. Small numbers underpinned the group comparisons: eight glioblastoma patients, three low-grade glioma patients and three non-neoplastic patients.

A word on this clonotype: Its antigen is not yet known. Per-base qualities were not stored, and no clone one base away is much larger.

The TCR sequence derives from a human donor with low-grade glioma or glioblastoma, undergoing nonglioma brain surgery, or in good health (not recorded which). The sequenced sample was glioma tissue, nonneoplastic brain tissue, or PBMCs (not recorded which).

The base sequence is TGTGCCAGCAGAACCGCACCCGGACTAGCAAGCGCCTATACGCAGTATTTT. It translates as CASRTAPGLASAYTQYF. Here the chain combines TRBV27 and TRBJ2-3, with TRBD2 identical over 8 junction bases. Looking up the germline V gene (reference sequence) yields CDR1 MNHEY and CDR2 SMNVEV. The germline V end is reduced by 6 bases and the J end by 7 bases; junction bases left unmatched: 18. Including cysteine and phenylalanine, the CDR3 has 17 amino acids. This entry keeps only the CDR3 DNA: 51 bases, framed from base 1.